The 14 T cell receptor beta chains listed next were all sequenced from one sample in a study of CD8 T cells in Susac syndrome. Reverse transcription of about 0.5 to 1 ug RNA was carried out with random hexamers. Each CDR3 protein gets one entry after TCRdb re-called the immunoSEQ multiplex PCR reads with MiXCR. The profile shows about 300,000 distinct CDR3 sequences, 65% to 90% of them singletons. Sequenced: CD8+ T cells from PBMCs. The origin of the receptors is a human donor with multiple sclerosis.

The rearrangement uses TRBV5-6 and TRBJ2-3, with 9 bases that match TRBD2. The germline CDR1 and CDR2 sequences are SGHDT and YYEEEE. The CDR3 has 17 amino acids. The junction had 8 bases not matched to a gene; V was cut back by 2 bases and J by 1 base. CDR3 sequence reads: CASSFNFRLAGTDTQYF. CDR3 bases: TGTGCCAGCAGCTTTAATTTTCGACTAGCGGGCACAGATACGCAGTATTTT.

V is TRBV27 and J is TRBJ2-6; D is uncertain. This CDR3 has 15 amino acids. V was cut by 6 bases and J by 0 bases, with 9 bases left in between. The germline V gene has CDR1 MNHEY and CDR2 SMNVEV (reference sequence). DNA of the CDR3: TGTGCCAGCAGCCGAGTAGGCTCTGGGGCCAACGTCCTGACTTTC. Protein product: CASSRVGSGANVLTF.

V is TRBV28 and J is TRBJ1-4; no clear D. The CDR3 has 18 amino acids. CDR1 and CDR2 (germline): MDHEN, SYDVKM. V dropped 6 bases and J dropped 0 bases, with 20 bases sitting between them. The CDR3, as DNA: TGTGCCAGCAGCCCCCCTGTAATTGGTTATGCAACTAATGAAAAACTGTTTTTT. Residues: CASSPPVIGYATNEKLFF.

This chain uses TRBV6-5 with TRBJ2-7; 11 bases are shared with TRBD2. Unmatched junction bases numbered 8, after V lost 6 bases and J lost 10 bases. The CDR3 has 13 residues. The germline gives CDR1 MNHEY, CDR2 SVGAGI. This CDR3 is CASSSDTSGSQYF. The CDR3 DNA reads TGTGCCAGCAGCAGCGATACTAGCGGGAGTCAGTACTTC.

The rearrangement joins TRBV7-9 to TRBJ2-3, with TRBD2 matching over 10 bases. The CDR3 spans 15 residues. Germline CDR1 SEHNR, CDR2 FQNEAQ (reference sequence). V lost 8 bases to trimming and J lost 4 bases; unmatched junction nucleotides: 9. This CDR3 reads CASAPGLANADTQYF. CDR3 nucleotides: TGTGCCAGCGCCCCGGGACTAGCGAACGCAGATACGCAGTATTTT. Using reference TRBV7-9 and TRBJ2-3 for the parts outside the CDR3, the full variable domain is DTGVSQNPRHKITKRGQNVTFRCDPISEHNRLYWYRQTLGQGPEFLTYFQNEAQLEKSRLLSDRFSAERPKGSFSTLEIQRTEQGDSAMYLCASAPGLANADTQYFGPGTRLTVL.

The gene calls are TRBV27 and TRBJ2-7; TRBD2 aligns across 12 bases. The CDR3 has 14 residues. Germline V gene sequence: CDR1 MNHEY, CDR2 SMNVEV (reference sequence). The junction had 6 bases not matched to a gene; V was cut back by 8 bases and J by 4 bases. The CDR3 nucleotides read TGTGCCAGCGGACGGACTAGCGGGGCTTACGAGCAGTACTTC. Its translation: CASGRTSGAYEQYF.

This clonotype was detected a few times. The gene calls are TRBV7-2 and TRBJ2-7; TRBD2 agrees at 9 bases. The CDR3 sequence is 17 residues long. The V gene's germline CDR1 is SGHTA and CDR2 FQGNSA. The V segment lost 1 base and the J segment 5 bases; nucleotides outside the gene matches: 12. CDR3 nucleotides: TGTGCCAGCAGCTTAGATAATAAGCTAGCGGGATTCCACGAGCAGTACTTC. Its translation is CASSLDNKLAGFHEQYF.

The rearrangement joins TRBV12-3 or TRBV12-4 to TRBJ1-2; 8 nucleotides align to TRBD1. The CDR3 has 13 amino acids. With 3 bases clipped from V and 5 bases from J, the junction kept 2 bases outside the gene matches. CDR3 protein: CASSFRQGYGYTF. CDR3 sequence (DNA): TGTGCCAGCAGTTTCCGACAGGGGTATGGCTACACCTTC.

The chain is built from TRBV9 and TRBJ2-1, with 7 bases aligning to TRBD2. Germline loops: CDR1 SGDLS, CDR2 YYNGEE. Unmatched junction bases numbered 6, after V lost 3 bases and J lost 0 bases. This CDR3 has 16 residues. CDR3: CASSGTGGSSYNEQFF. The CDR3 nucleotides are TGTGCCAGCAGCGGAACCGGGGGGAGCTCCTACAATGAGCAGTTCTTC.

In its sample, this clonotype was seen once. This chain uses TRBV4-3 with TRBJ1-1; 7 nucleotides match TRBD1. V was clipped by 0 bases and J by 1 base; unmatched bases: 5. This CDR3 contains 16 residues. CDR1 and CDR2 from the germline V gene are LGHNA and YSLEER. The CDR3 loop reads CASSQDDRATNTEAFF. CDR3 coding DNA: TGCGCCAGCAGCCAAGATGACAGGGCGACGAACACTGAAGCTTTCTTT.

This rearrangement joins TRBV9 to TRBJ1-2, with D tentatively TRBD1 (5 bases). The CDR3 loop spans 16 amino acids. Germline CDR1 reads SGDLS; CDR2 reads YYNGEE. Trimming took 0 bases from V and 2 from J, leaving 14 bases between them. This chain's CDR3 is CASSVGASGGNYGYTF. In nucleotides, the CDR3 is TGTGCCAGCAGCGTAGGGGCCTCGGGGGGGAACTATGGCTACACCTTC.

The chain uses TRBV7-9 and TRBJ1-1; D is unclear. This CDR3 region has 15 residues. The V end was cut by 8 bases, the J end by 0 bases, with 16 bases between. Germline CDR1 SEHNR, CDR2 FQNEAQ (reference sequence). As DNA, the CDR3 is TGTGCCAGCGGCGATGAGGGTCCTATGAACACTGAAGCTTTCTTT. This translates into CASGDEGPMNTEAFF.

A word on this clonotype: Relative to the germline gene, one junction end is altered; a read error may explain this. The CDR3 protein is CARRRPGGSNQPQHF. As DNA, the CDR3 is TGTGCCCGCAGACGACCGGGGGGGAGCAATCAGCCCCAGCATTTT. The J gene is TRBJ1-5, the V gene TRBV7-2; D might be TRBD1 (5 bases). The germline V gene encodes CDR1 SGHTA and CDR2 FQGNSA. CDR3 length: 15 residues.

The V call is TRBV24-1, the J call TRBJ1-2, with a possible D match to TRBD1 (5 bases). The ends were cut back, 6 bases at V and 1 base at J, with 14 bases in the middle. The CDR3 is 15 amino acids. CDR1 and CDR2 from the germline V gene are KGHDR and SFDVKD. The CDR3 loop reads CATSLSGTGNYGYTF. In DNA form, the CDR3 reads TGTGCCACCAGTTTGTCTGGGACCGGTAACTATGGCTACACCTTC.